Sequencing of this TCR beta chain was carried out in a study of Tregs in tolerant kidney transplant recipients. Unstimulated Tregs (CD4+CD25+CD127-) and CD4+CD25- non-Tregs were sorted from PBMCs. This CDR3 has 15 amino acids. The V end was cut by 4 bases, the J end by 1 base, with 13 bases between. Per the germline V gene, CDR1 is LNHDA and CDR2 is SQIVND (reference sequence). Using immunoSEQ multiplex PCR, the repertoire was profiled, and TCRdb retains in-frame clones only, with some absent. Here the sample spans fewer than 80,000 clones, nearly 98% being singletons. General study results and limits: Expanding Tregs on activated donor B cells appeared to best identify donor-specific TCRbeta clones. Changing PCR primers prevented nucleotide comparison between some patients' samples. Findings come from small patient numbers and require larger validation.

For this clone: Its antigen remains unknown.

This sequence was found in a human donor who received a combined kidney and bone marrow transplant. Material: CD4+ T cells from blood, obtained before the transplant. The chain links TRBV19 to TRBJ1-1, with D possibly TRBD1 on 5 matching bases. CDR3 sequence reads: CASSRGRLRNTEAFF. Written as DNA, the CDR3 is TGTGCCAGTAGTAGGGGCAGACTTAGGAACACTGAAGCTTTCTTT.